A single sample gave rise to the 25 T cell receptor beta chains below, sequenced in a study of human thymus T cells. Generated by immunoSEQ multiplex PCR, the TCRdb table keeps only in-frame clones and is missing some. Among about 120,000 clones listed, around 94% were seen once. Resections that were taken during corrective heart surgery supplied the thymus tissue. The sequenced material came from thymus tissue. These receptors were obtained from a boy under two years old with a congenital heart defect but otherwise immunologically healthy.

This clone is a singleton in its sample. The J gene is TRBJ1-2, the V gene TRBV19; no clear D gene. The CDR3 spans 13 residues. The V end lost 7 bases, the J end lost 8 bases, and 17 bases lay between the germline ends. Germline CDR1 reads LNHDA; CDR2 reads SQIVND (reference sequence). CDR3 protein: CASIDGYKRGYTF. The CDR3 DNA follows: TGTGCCAGTATTGACGGATACAAACGCGGCTACACCTTC.

V usage is TRBV4-2 and J usage is TRBJ2-5, with D unclear. CDR1 is LGHNA, CDR2 YNFKEQ, per germline. The CDR3 is 11 amino acids. V gave up 0 bases and J gave up 7 bases, with 3 bases separating them. The CDR3 sequence: CASSQEGTQYF. The CDR3 region has the DNA TGTGCCAGCAGCCAAGAAGGGACCCAGTACTTC.

This chain uses TRBV27 with TRBJ2-7, with 10 bases aligning to TRBD1. Germline values: CDR1 MNHEY, CDR2 SMNVEV (reference sequence). The trim removed 3 bases at V and 1 base at J, leaving 12 bases unmatched. The CDR3 runs 18 residues. The DNA for the CDR3 is TGTGCCAGCAGTTTGCAAACGCCCCAGGACAGGGGGTCCTACGAGCAGTACTTC. Its translation is CASSLQTPQDRGSYEQYF.

The chain combines TRBV7-9 with TRBJ2-5; D may be TRBD1 or TRBD2 (5 bases each). Trimming left V 2 bases short and J 4 bases short, with 17 bases between. CDR3 length: 16 amino acids. Germline V lookup: CDR1 SEHNR, CDR2 FQNEAQ (reference sequence). The CDR3 DNA is TGTGCCAGCAGCTTAAATAGGCAGGGAGAGGGAGAGACCCAGTACTTC. Translated, it gives CASSLNRQGEGETQYF.

The V call is TRBV6-5, the J call TRBJ1-4, with D uncertain. The CDR3 loop spans 14 amino acids. V lost 7 bases, J lost 7 bases, and 16 bases lay in between. Germline-derived CDR1 and CDR2 are MNHEY and SVGAGI. The DNA for the CDR3 is TGTGCCAGCACCGGAGGGCATTCGGGTGAAAAACTGTTTTTT. Protein: CASTGGHSGEKLFF.

This clone was detected once. CDR3: CASSPNTGELFF. The CDR3 DNA reads as TGTGCCAGCAGTCCCAACACCGGGGAGCTGTTTTTT. The rearrangement links TRBV28 to TRBJ2-2; the D is unclear. V lost 5 bases to trimming and J lost 2 bases, with 3 bases between them. This CDR3 is built from 12 residues. Germline V gene lookup returns CDR1 MDHEN and CDR2 SYDVKM.

This chain links TRBV6-5 with TRBJ1-2; perhaps TRBD1 as D (5 bases). Trimming stripped 5 bases from V and 7 bases from J, with 14 bases between. Germline-derived CDR1 and CDR2 are MNHEY and SVGAGI. The length of the CDR3 is 13 residues. The CDR3 reads CASSPRDRFGYTF. The DNA for the CDR3 is TGTGCCAGCAGTCCGAGGGACCGCTTTGGCTACACCTTC.

The chain links TRBV19 to TRBJ1-3; possible D gene TRBD1, 6 bases. V lost 3 bases, J lost 3 bases, and 18 bases lay in between. Looked up from germline, CDR1 is LNHDA and CDR2 is SQIVND (reference sequence). The CDR3 sequence is 17 residues long. The DNA for the CDR3 is TGTGCCAGTAGTATGACAGGAACTTTCCTGGTTGGAAACACCATATATTTT. Amino acid sequence: CASSMTGTFLVGNTIYF.

The V call is TRBV29-1, the J call TRBJ2-1; 7 bases map to TRBD2. The germline gives CDR1 SQVTM, CDR2 ANQGSEA. The CDR3 is made up of 13 amino acids. J gave up 0 bases and V 6 bases, and 2 bases lay outside the gene matches. CDR3 in DNA: TGCAGCGTACTAGCGAGCTCCTACAATGAGCAGTTCTTC. This encodes CSVLASSYNEQFF.

CDR3 region: CASSFGIPQHF. In DNA, the CDR3 is TGTGCCAGCAGTTTCGGTATTCCCCAGCATTTT. The chain joins TRBV28 to TRBJ1-5; D is unclear. V lost 3 bases and J 10 bases, leaving 7 bases between the germline ends. Germline values: CDR1 MDHEN, CDR2 SYDVKM. CDR3 length equals 11 residues.

This chain links TRBV13 with TRBJ2-2, with D unresolved. The CDR3 is 13 residues long. CDR1 and CDR2 (germline): PRHDT, FYEKMQ (reference sequence). Trimming removed 5 bases from V and 0 bases from J, with 4 bases in between. CDR3 DNA: TGTGCCAGCAGCACTTCGAACACCGGGGAGCTGTTTTTT. Protein product: CASSTSNTGELFF.

This chain uses TRBV6-1 with TRBJ2-6; 10 nucleotides match TRBD1. V gave up 4 bases and J gave up 4 bases; unmatched junction bases: 4. Germline CDR1 is MNHNS and CDR2 is SASEGT. CDR3 size: 16 residues. As DNA, the CDR3 is TGTGCCAGCAGTGTCGGGACAGGGGCCGGGGCCAACGTCCTGACTTTC. Its protein product is CASSVGTGAGANVLTF.

The gene calls are TRBV5-1 and TRBJ2-6, with D tentatively TRBD2 (6 bases). Germline CDR1 and CDR2: SGHRS and YFSETQ. Trimming stripped 4 bases from V and 2 bases from J, with 10 bases between. This CDR3 region has 15 residues. The CDR3, as DNA: TGCGCCAGCAGCGTGGGACTGGCTGGGGCCAACGTCCTGACTTTC. Protein: CASSVGLAGANVLTF.

The chain couples TRBV21-1 to TRBJ1-5; TRBD1, the D gene given by the table, was not confirmed from the DNA. TRBV21-1 is a known pseudogene. The CDR3 spans 21 residues. The CDR3 region is CASSNFQDRAFPKILNQPQHF. As DNA, the CDR3 is TGTGCCAGCAGCAATTTCCAGGACAGGGCTTTCCCCAAAATATTGAATCAGCCCCAGCATTTT.

This chain uses TRBV4-1 with TRBJ2-7, with 11 positions matching TRBD1. The trim removed 0 bases at V and 6 bases at J, leaving 4 bases unmatched. CDR3 length equals 15 residues. Germline lookup yields CDR1 MGHRA and CDR2 YSYEKL. The DNA of the CDR3 is TGCGCCAGCAGCCAAGAACGGACAGGGGGCCCCGAGCAGTACTTC. Amino acid sequence: CASSQERTGGPEQYF.

The chain has TRBV6-5 and TRBJ1-1; no clear D gene. The CDR3 covers 14 residues. V lost 4 bases and J 5 bases, leaving 14 bases between the germline ends. Germline CDR1 and CDR2: MNHEY and SVGAGI. In nucleotides, the CDR3 is TGTGCCAGCAGTTGCTCGCTTGTTAGGACTGAAGCTTTCTTT. Translation gives CASSCSLVRTEAFF.

The CDR3 protein is CASSLIGGTDTQYF. In nucleotides, the CDR3 is TGTGCCAGCAGCTTAATTGGAGGTACAGATACGCAGTATTTT. V gene TRBV7-3 combines with J gene TRBJ2-3; D perhaps matches TRBD2 (5 bases). V lost 1 base and J 3 bases, leaving 8 bases between the germline ends. Germline values: CDR1 SGHTA, CDR2 FQGTGA. The CDR3 extends over 14 amino acids.

The V and J genes are TRBV28 and TRBJ1-5; perhaps TRBD1 as D (5 bases). Germline assignment: CDR1 MDHEN and CDR2 SYDVKM. Trimming cost V 6 bases and J 5 bases, with 14 bases left between them. The CDR3 totals 14 residues. The CDR3 loop reads CASRGREGYQPQHF. CDR3 nucleotides: TGTGCCAGCAGAGGGAGGGAGGGGTATCAGCCCCAGCATTTT.

V and J are TRBV11-3 and TRBJ1-2; 8 bases are a match to TRBD1. Looked up from germline, CDR1 is SGHNT and CDR2 is YENEEA. CDR3 size: 14 residues. The J segment lost 0 bases and the V segment lost 4 bases, leaving 1 base of the junction unmatched. The CDR3 reads CASSSDRANYGYTF. CDR3 coding DNA: TGTGCCAGCAGCTCGGACAGGGCTAACTATGGCTACACCTTC. Supplemented by reference TRBV11-3 and TRBJ1-2, the full variable domain reads EAGVVQSPRYKIIEKKQPVAFWCNPISGHNTLYWYLQNLGQGPELLIRYENEEAVDDSQLPKDRFSAERLKGVDSTLKIQPAELGDSAVYLCASSSDRANYGYTFGSGTRLTVV.

The rearrangement uses TRBV5-6 and TRBJ2-7; 9 bases fit TRBD1. The CDR3 sequence is 18 residues long. CDR1 SGHDT and CDR2 YYEEEE come from the germline V gene. The V gene end was trimmed by 2 bases and the J gene end by 0 bases; junction bases not matched to a gene: 12. The CDR3 DNA reads as TGTGCCAGCAGCTTCATTGTACAGGGGGCTAGGGACTCCTACGAGCAGTACTTC. This translates into CASSFIVQGARDSYEQYF.

V is TRBV6-5 and J is TRBJ1-1; a possible D gene is TRBD1 (5 bases). CDR3 size: 14 residues. V shed 5 bases and J shed 3 bases, with 13 bases lying between them. CDR1 is MNHEY and CDR2 is SVGAGI in the germline V gene. CDR3 region: CASSNRDVDTEAFF. The CDR3, as DNA: TGTGCCAGCAGTAACCGGGACGTCGACACTGAAGCTTTCTTT.

Details on this clone: Other nucleotide sequences from this sample produce the same CDR3. The chain employs TRBV30 and TRBJ1-5, with D maybe TRBD1 (5 bases). Trimming removed 0 bases at V and 4 bases at J, with 7 bases between. CDR3 length: 13 residues. Germline loops: CDR1 GTSNPN, CDR2 SVGIG (reference sequence). The CDR3 here is CAWSVRGNQPQHF. CDR3 DNA sequence: TGTGCCTGGAGTGTGAGGGGAAATCAGCCCCAGCATTTT.

The chain has TRBV5-6 and TRBJ1-4; D ambiguous. The CDR3 length is 15 residues. The V gene lost 4 bases and the J gene lost 4 bases, with 14 bases spanning the gap. Germline V lookup: CDR1 SGHDT, CDR2 YYEEEE. This chain's CDR3 is CASSRKTRLNEKLFF. CDR3 DNA: TGTGCCAGCAGCCGGAAGACACGTCTTAATGAAAAACTGTTTTTT. Combining the CDR3 with reference TRBV5-6 and TRBJ1-4 gives the whole variable domain DAGVTQSPTHLIKTRGQQVTLRCSPKSGHDTVSWYQQALGQGPQFIFQYYEEEERQRGNFPDRFSGHQFPNYSSELNVNALLLGDSALYLCASSRKTRLNEKLFFGSGTQLSVL.

The chain uses TRBV9 and TRBJ2-1, with a possible D match to TRBD2 (5 bases). Germline CDR1 SGDLS, CDR2 YYNGEE. The CDR3 consists of 16 residues. Trimming removed 3 bases at V and 5 bases at J, with 18 bases between. CDR3 nucleotide sequence: TGTGCCAGCAGCGATCTACACCAGAGTAGCGACAATGAGCAGTTCTTC. Translated, it gives CASSDLHQSSDNEQFF.

The chain combines TRBV4-1 with TRBJ1-2; D may be TRBD1 (6 bases). Germline CDR1 is MGHRA and CDR2 is YSYEKL. The CDR3 is made up of 17 amino acids. The V end lost 2 bases, the J end lost 5 bases, and 21 bases lay between the germline ends. This CDR3 reads CASSQPQDSPPGYGYTF. DNA of the CDR3: TGCGCCAGCAGCCAACCTCAGGACAGCCCGCCGGGGTATGGCTACACCTTC.